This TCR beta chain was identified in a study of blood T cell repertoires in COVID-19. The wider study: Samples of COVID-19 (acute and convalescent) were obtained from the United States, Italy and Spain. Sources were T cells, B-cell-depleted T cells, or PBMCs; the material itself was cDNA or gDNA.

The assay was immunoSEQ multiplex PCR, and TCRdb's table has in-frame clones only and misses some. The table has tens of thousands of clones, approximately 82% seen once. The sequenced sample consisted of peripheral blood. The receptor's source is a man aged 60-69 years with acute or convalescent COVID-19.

This chain's CDR3 is CASSRLQPGDTQYF. The CDR3 DNA reads TGTGCCAGCAGCCGATTACAGCCGGGGGATACGCAGTATTTT. The chain links TRBV11-1 to TRBJ2-3; D is possibly TRBD2 (5 bases). Trimming cost V 5 bases and J 6 bases, with 15 bases left between them. Germline assignment: CDR1 SGHAT and CDR2 FQDESV (reference sequence). The CDR3 covers 14 residues.